Below, one T cell receptor beta chain is given with its context. Its antigen is unidentified. The data were obtained in a study of monozygotic twins with inflammatory bowel disease. Every TCR library drew on 3,500 to 4,000 ng of total RNA. Two nested PCRs, of 16 and 9 cycles, processed TCRalpha and TCRbeta cDNA. Reanalyzing the 5' RACE reads, TCRdb keeps one entry per CDR3 protein, without DNA. The specimen's table records 350,000 to 500,000 distinct CDR3 sequences. Researchers collected 2 to 2.5 ml of blood per donor. Study conclusions and caveats: Especially with disease activity, IBD patients shared fewer clonotypes with others than healthy twins did.

The germline V gene has CDR1 KGHSH and CDR2 LQKENI. The CDR3 covers 14 residues. The chain employs TRBV18 and TRBJ1-1; TCRdb lists TRBD1, though no DNA is available to test this call. Sequencing used blood. The TCR comes from a human donor with ulcerative colitis or Crohn's disease, or a healthy co-twin of an affected twin (not recorded which). CDR3: CASSGVGANTEAFF.